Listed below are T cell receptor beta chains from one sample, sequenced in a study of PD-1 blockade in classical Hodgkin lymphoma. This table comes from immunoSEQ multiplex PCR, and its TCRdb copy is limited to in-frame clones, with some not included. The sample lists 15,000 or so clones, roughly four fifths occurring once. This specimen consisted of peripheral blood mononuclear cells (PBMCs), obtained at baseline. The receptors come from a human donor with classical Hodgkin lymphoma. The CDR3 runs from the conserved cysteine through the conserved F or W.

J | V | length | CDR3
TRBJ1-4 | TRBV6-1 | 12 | CAVSGRGELLFF
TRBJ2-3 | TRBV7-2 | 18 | CASSLARGLFLSTDTQYF
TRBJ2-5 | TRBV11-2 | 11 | CASSGEGTQYF
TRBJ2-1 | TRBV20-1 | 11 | CSASGSREQFF
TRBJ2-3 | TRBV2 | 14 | CASSRGMAPDTQYF
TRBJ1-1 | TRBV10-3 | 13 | CAISKGRNTEAFF
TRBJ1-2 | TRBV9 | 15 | CASSVEAGPLNGYTF
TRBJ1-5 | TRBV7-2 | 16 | CASSLRGIYSNQPQHF
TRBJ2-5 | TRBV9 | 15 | CASSGTSGAWETQYF
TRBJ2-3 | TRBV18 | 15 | CASSPLNLGTDTQYF
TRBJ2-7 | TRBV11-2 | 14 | CASSRTGNSYEQYF
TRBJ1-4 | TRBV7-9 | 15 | CASSWLGVPNEKLFF
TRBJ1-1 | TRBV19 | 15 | CASSIDPGWWTEAFF
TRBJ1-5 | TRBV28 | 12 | CASRDSNQPQHF
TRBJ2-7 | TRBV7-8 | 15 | CASSPFQGPSYEQYF
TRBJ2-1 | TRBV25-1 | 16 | CASATYGQNSYNEQFF
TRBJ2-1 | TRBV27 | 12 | CASISKYNEQFF
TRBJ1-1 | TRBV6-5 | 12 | CASSSPRGKAFF
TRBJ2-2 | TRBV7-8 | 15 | CASSLALLNTGELFF
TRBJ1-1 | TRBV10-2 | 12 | CASSEPETEAFF
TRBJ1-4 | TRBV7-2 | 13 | CASSLERNEKLFF
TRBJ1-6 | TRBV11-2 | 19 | CASSRDSTYYNYYNSPLHF
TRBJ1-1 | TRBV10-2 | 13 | CASGGGRNTEAFF
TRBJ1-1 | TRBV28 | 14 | CASSLSGGGTEAFF
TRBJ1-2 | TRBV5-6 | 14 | CASSQGQANYGYTF
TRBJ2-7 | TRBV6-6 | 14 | CASSYEAGGYEQYF
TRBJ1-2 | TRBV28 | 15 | CASQEALPGRGGYTF
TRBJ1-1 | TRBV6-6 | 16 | CASSTRQGLMNTEAFF
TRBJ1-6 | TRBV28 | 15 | CASSAPLNFNSPLHF
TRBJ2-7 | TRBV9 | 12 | CASSANRYEQYF
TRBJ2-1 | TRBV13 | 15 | CASSPPGGTYNEQFF
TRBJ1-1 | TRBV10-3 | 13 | CAISDRVNTEAFF
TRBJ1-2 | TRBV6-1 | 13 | CATSVDRGDGYTF
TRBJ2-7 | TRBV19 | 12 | CASESRSYEQYF
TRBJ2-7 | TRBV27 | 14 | CAGSSSPGSYEQYF
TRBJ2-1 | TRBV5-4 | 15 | CASSSGTGGDNEQFF
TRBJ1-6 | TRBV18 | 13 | CASSPGTNSPLHF
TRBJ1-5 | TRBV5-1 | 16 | CASSSGQGWNNQPQHF
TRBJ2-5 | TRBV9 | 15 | CASSVGAGGLETQYF
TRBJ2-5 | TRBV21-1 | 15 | CARRPGQGGQETQYF
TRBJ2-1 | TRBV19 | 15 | CASSIGTGSYNEQFF
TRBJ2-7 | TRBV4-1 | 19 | CASSRGPLQRGENSYGQYF
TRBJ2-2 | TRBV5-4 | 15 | CASSFGDRPTGELFF
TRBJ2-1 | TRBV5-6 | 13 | CASSLASRNEQFF
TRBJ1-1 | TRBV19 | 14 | CASSIGRGNTEAFF
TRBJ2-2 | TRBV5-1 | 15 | CASSRMGANTGELFF
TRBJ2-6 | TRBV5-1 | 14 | CASSPDGTGSVLTF
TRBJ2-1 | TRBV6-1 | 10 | CASRYNEQFF
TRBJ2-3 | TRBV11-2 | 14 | CASSLDQITDTQYF
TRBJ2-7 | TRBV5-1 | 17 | CASSYLPVRGAAHEQYF
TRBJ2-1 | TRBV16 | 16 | CASSQSGGGNHNEQFF
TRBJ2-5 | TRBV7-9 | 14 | CASSFPGEGETQYF
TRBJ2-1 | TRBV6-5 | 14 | CASSSSGGGNEQFF
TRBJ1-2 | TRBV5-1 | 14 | CASSLELRRHGYTF